Below, 3 T cell receptor beta chains from the same sample are listed, as sequenced in a study of T cell repertoires in cytomegalovirus infection. TCRdb itself ran the reads through MiXCR, one entry per CDR3 protein. The sample carries about 600,000 distinct CDR3 sequences, about 24% recorded once. Sequencing was done on a sample of CD8+ T cells from PBMCs. The receptors stem from a human donor in good health (CMV status not recorded). Some clones in this sample may be carry-over from other donors' samples.

The rearrangement links TRBV12-3 or TRBV12-4 to TRBJ2-5; 7 bases map to TRBD2. Trimming took 3 bases from V and 2 from J; bases not matched to a gene: 15. This CDR3 contains 18 residues. CDR3 nucleotides: TGTGCCAGCAGTTTTGCCCTAATCGAGCGGGGCCCTCAAGAGACCCAGTACTTC. Protein product: CASSFALIERGPQETQYF.

The CDR3 DNA follows: TGTGCCACTCGATCGGGAGGCGAGCAGTACTTC. It translates to CATRSGGEQYF. This sequence joins TRBV14 and TRBJ2-7; TRBD2 aligns across 7 bases. The CDR3 runs 11 residues. With 10 bases clipped from V and 6 bases from J, the junction kept 6 bases outside the gene matches. Looked up from germline, CDR1 is SGHDN and CDR2 is FVKESK.

As for this clonotype: It is likely a read error, because the conserved phenylalanine at the end of the CDR3 is missing. The chain couples TRBV7-8 to TRBJ2-3; TRBD1 matches at 7 bases. The CDR3 consists of 16 residues. Germline V lookup: CDR1 SGHVS, CDR2 FQNEAQ. CDR3 sequence reads: CASSTRDSFFTDTQYS. DNA of the CDR3: TGTGCCAGCAGCACACGGGACAGTTTTTTCACAGATACACAGTATTCT.